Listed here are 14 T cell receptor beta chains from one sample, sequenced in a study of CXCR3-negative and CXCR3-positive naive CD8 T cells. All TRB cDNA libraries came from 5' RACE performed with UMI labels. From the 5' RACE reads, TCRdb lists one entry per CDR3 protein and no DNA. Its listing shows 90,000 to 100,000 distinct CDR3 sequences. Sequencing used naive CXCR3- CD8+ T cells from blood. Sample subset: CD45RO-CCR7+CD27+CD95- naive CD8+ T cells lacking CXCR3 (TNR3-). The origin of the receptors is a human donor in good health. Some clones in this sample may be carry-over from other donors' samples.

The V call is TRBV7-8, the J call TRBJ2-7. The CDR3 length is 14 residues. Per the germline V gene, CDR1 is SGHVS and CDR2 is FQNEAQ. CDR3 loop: CASSLFGSSYEQYF.

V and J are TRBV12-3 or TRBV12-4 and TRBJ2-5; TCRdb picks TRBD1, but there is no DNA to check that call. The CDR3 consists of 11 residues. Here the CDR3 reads CASSWGETQYF.

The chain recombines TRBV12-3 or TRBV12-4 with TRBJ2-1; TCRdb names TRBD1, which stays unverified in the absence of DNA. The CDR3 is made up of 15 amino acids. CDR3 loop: CASSPWTDDQDEQFF.

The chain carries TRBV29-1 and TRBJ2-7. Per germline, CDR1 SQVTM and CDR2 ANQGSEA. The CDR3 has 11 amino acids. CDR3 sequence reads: CSPERGYEQYF.

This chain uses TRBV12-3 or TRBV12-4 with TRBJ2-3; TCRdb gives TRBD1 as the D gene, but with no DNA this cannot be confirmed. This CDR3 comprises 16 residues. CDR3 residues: CASSFPGTGSTDTQYF.

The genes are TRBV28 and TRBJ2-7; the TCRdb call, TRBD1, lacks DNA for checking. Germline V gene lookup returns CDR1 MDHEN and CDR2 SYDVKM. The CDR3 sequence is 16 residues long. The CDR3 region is CASSCKRDRGIDEQYF. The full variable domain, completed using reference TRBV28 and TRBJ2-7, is DVKVTQSSRYLVKRTGEKVFLECVQDMDHENMFWYRQDPGLGLRLIYFSYDVKMKEKGDIPEGYSVSREKKERFSLILESASTNQTSMYLCASSCKRDRGIDEQYFGPGTRLTVT.

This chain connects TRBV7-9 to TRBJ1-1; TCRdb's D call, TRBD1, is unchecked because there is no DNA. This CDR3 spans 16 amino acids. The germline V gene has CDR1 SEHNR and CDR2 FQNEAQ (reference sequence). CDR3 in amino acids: CASSSDHQGPNTEAFF.

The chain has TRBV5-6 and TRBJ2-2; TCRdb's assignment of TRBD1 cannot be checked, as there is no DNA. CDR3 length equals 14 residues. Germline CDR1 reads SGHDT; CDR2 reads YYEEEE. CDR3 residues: CASSPQVLTGELFF.

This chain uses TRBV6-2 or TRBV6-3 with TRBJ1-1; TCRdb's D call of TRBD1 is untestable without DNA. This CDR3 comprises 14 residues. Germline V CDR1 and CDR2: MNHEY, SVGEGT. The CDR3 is CASTRDNMNTEAFF.

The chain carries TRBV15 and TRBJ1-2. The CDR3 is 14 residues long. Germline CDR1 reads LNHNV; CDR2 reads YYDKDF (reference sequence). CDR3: CATSREVEGTGYTF.

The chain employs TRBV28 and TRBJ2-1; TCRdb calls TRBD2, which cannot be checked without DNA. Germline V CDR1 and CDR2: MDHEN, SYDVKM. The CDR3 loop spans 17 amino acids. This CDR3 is CASSASGMSWSYNEQFF.

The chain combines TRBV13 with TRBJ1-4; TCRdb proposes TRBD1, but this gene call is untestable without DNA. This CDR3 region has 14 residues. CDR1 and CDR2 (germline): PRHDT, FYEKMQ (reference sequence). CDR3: CASSLTGQLEKLFF.

This chain's CDR3 is CSVADGTADYGYTF. The chain joins TRBV29-1 to TRBJ1-2; with no DNA, the TCRdb D assignment of TRBD1 cannot be verified. Germline V gives CDR1 SQVTM, CDR2 ANQGSEA. The CDR3 extends over 14 amino acids.

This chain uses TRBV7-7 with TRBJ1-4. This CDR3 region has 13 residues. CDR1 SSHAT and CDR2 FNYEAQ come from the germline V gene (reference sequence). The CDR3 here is CASSSAFGEKLFF.